The 32 T cell receptor beta chains in this list originate from one sample, sequenced in a study of blood T cell repertoires in COVID-19. Clones were sequenced by immunoSEQ multiplex PCR, and TCRdb holds only the in-frame ones, with some missing. This repertoire shows 200,000 to 250,000 clones, 80% to 90% found once; its top ten account for around 3.2%. What was sequenced was PBMCs or T cells enriched from blood (not recorded which). Receptors originate from a young woman in a cohort exposed to, infected with or recovered from COVID-19 (not recorded which).

The sample holds one count of this clone. The chain has TRBV2 and TRBJ2-7, with no clear D. The CDR3 contains 14 residues. V was shortened by 3 bases and J by 1 base, with 10 bases between the two germline ends. In germline, CDR1 is SNHLY, CDR2 FYNNEI. CDR3 amino acids: CASSDTPSSYEQYF. The CDR3 DNA is TGTGCCAGCAGTGACACACCCTCATCCTACGAGCAGTACTTC.

The CDR3 is CATSDGAEGYYEQYF. The CDR3 DNA sequence: TGTGCCACCAGTGATGGGGCAGAAGGCTACTACGAGCAGTACTTC. This chain uses TRBV24-1 with TRBJ2-7; TRBD1 might be the D (5 bases). This CDR3 is built from 15 residues. The ends were cut back, 3 bases at V and 3 bases at J, with 14 bases in the middle. Germline V CDR1 and CDR2: KGHDR, SFDVKD.

This clone is a singleton in its sample. The chain carries TRBV12-3 or TRBV12-4 and TRBJ1-2, with D perhaps TRBD1 (5 bases). Trimming took 6 bases from V and 1 from J, leaving 9 bases between them. The CDR3 has 13 residues. The CDR3 region has the DNA TGTGCCAGCAGCCCGGGGGATAACTATGGCTACACCTTC. Its protein product is CASSPGDNYGYTF.

CDR3 in DNA: TGTGCCAGCAGTTCTTTCGGGCGGACTGTGAACTATGGCTACACCTTC. Encoded protein: CASSSFGRTVNYGYTF. The chain joins TRBV6-6 to TRBJ1-2, with D unclear. V lost 4 bases and J 2 bases, leaving 17 bases between the germline ends. The CDR3 length is 16 residues. The germline CDR1 and CDR2 sequences are MNHNY and SVGAGI (reference sequence).

This rearrangement joins TRBV6-5 to TRBJ1-2; 10 bases map to TRBD1. This CDR3 is 15 amino acids long. CDR1 and CDR2 (germline): MNHEY, SVGAGI. V lost 6 bases and J lost 8; bases outside the gene matches: 12. CDR3 in DNA: TGTGCCAGCAGCCAGACAGGGGGCGATCCATACGGCTACACCTTC. Translating it yields CASSQTGGDPYGYTF.

In its sample, this clone was seen many times. The V gene is TRBV25-1, the J gene TRBJ2-3, with TRBD1 identical over 8 bases. CDR3 length: 14 residues. Germline trimming cut 4 bases from V and 2 bases from J; bases unmatched to any gene: 2. The germline CDR1 and CDR2 sequences are MGHDK and SYGVNS. CDR3 DNA: TGTGCCAGCAGTGCGGACAGGGACACAGATACGCAGTATTTT. This translates into CASSADRDTDTQYF.

The chain employs TRBV7-2 and TRBJ2-3; possible D gene TRBD2, 6 bases. V lost 1 base, J lost 2 bases, and 19 bases lay in between. The length of the CDR3 is 18 residues. Germline values: CDR1 SGHTA, CDR2 FQGNSA. In DNA form, the CDR3 reads TGTGCCAGCAGCTTAGACGTTACGGGACTGAAATTCACAGATACGCAGTATTTT. Translated, it gives CASSLDVTGLKFTDTQYF. The full variable domain, completed using reference TRBV7-2 and TRBJ2-3, is GAGVSQSPSNKVTEKGKDVELRCDPISGHTALYWYRQSLGQGLEFLIYFQGNSAPDKSGLPSDRFSAERTGGSVSTLTIQRTQQEDSAVYLCASSLDVTGLKFTDTQYFGPGTRLTVL.

The rearrangement uses TRBV29-1 and TRBJ2-1; TRBD1 aligns across 9 bases. J was trimmed by 6 bases and V by 6 bases; bases with no gene match: 9. The CDR3 is 14 amino acids. Germline V gene lookup returns CDR1 SQVTM and CDR2 ANQGSEA. This CDR3 is CSVSPGTGFNEQFF. CDR3 DNA: TGCAGCGTCAGTCCCGGGACAGGGTTCAATGAGCAGTTCTTC.

This chain connects TRBV15 to TRBJ2-1; 9 bases map to TRBD2. J gave up 15 bases and V 1 base, and 16 bases lay outside the gene matches. The CDR3 spans 16 residues. Germline lookup yields CDR1 LNHNV and CDR2 YYDKDF (reference sequence). CDR3 protein: CATSRGGTSRRSGLFF. The CDR3 coding sequence is TGTGCCACCAGCAGAGGGGGGACTAGCAGAAGGAGCGGTCTGTTCTTC.

The chain is built from TRBV28 and TRBJ1-2; 7 positions match TRBD1. The V segment lost 10 bases and the J segment 5 bases; nucleotides outside the gene matches: 7. CDR1 MDHEN and CDR2 SYDVKM come from the germline V gene. The CDR3 consists of 12 residues. The CDR3 DNA reads as TGTGCCACCACCGGACAGGCTTATGGCTACACCTTC. Translation: CATTGQAYGYTF.

The genes are TRBV28 and TRBJ2-7, with D possibly being TRBD2 (5 bases). Between the trimmed V and J ends, which lost 5 bases and 3 bases, there was a span of 20 bases. CDR3 size: 16 residues. Germline V lookup: CDR1 MDHEN, CDR2 SYDVKM. The CDR3 DNA is TGTGCCAGCAGTCCCTGGGAGAAGATAACTAACTACGAGCAGTACTTC. Protein: CASSPWEKITNYEQYF.

The J gene is TRBJ1-1, the V gene TRBV28, with D hard to call. CDR1 MDHEN and CDR2 SYDVKM come from the germline V gene. The CDR3 sequence is 12 residues long. Trimming cost V 8 bases and J 14 bases, with 21 bases left between them. CDR3 protein: CASERPSAYTFF. CDR3 sequence (DNA): TGTGCCAGCGAGCGCCCCAGTGCCTATACGTTCTTT.

This clone was found once. The chain couples TRBV5-1 to TRBJ1-5; 9 bases line up with TRBD1. V dropped 4 bases and J dropped 4; count of bases not matched to a gene: 6. This CDR3 contains 15 residues. The germline CDR1 and CDR2 sequences are SGHRS and YFSETQ. CDR3: CASSEGTGMNQPQHF. Written as DNA, the CDR3 is TGCGCCAGCAGCGAAGGGACAGGGATGAATCAGCCCCAGCATTTT. The variable domain in full, with the rest retrieved from reference TRBV5-1 and TRBJ1-5, is KAGVTQTPRYLIKTRGQQVTLSCSPISGHRSVSWYQQTPGQGLQFLFEYFSETQRNKGNFPGRFSGRQFSNSRSEMNVSTLELGDSALYLCASSEGTGMNQPQHFGDGTRLSIL.

This clone was counted a few times. V gene TRBV2 combines with J gene TRBJ1-4, with 7 bases aligning to TRBD1. Germline lookup yields CDR1 SNHLY and CDR2 FYNNEI. The CDR3 covers 15 residues. The trim removed 8 bases at V and 7 bases at J, leaving 13 bases unmatched. CDR3 DNA sequence: TGTGCCAGCCGATCAGGGACAGCGAGGAGTGAAAAACTGTTTTTT. Its translation is CASRSGTARSEKLFF. Variable domain in full (rest from reference TRBV2 and TRBJ1-4): EPEVTQTPSHQVTQMGQEVILRCVPISNHLYFYWYRQILGQKVEFLVSFYNNEISEKSEIFDDQFSVERPDGSNFTLKIRSTKLEDSAMYFCASRSGTARSEKLFFGSGTQLSVL.

The J gene is TRBJ1-2, the V gene TRBV7-8; 7 bases line up with TRBD1. The germline gives CDR1 SGHVS, CDR2 FQNEAQ. This CDR3 comprises 16 residues. V was pared by 3 bases and J by 5 bases, with 12 bases of the junction left unmatched. In DNA form, the CDR3 reads TGTGCCAGCAGCTTTTTCCCACAGGGGAGCGGATATGGCTACACCTTC. Its translation: CASSFFPQGSGYGYTF. Filled out from reference TRBV7-8 and TRBJ1-2, the complete variable domain reads GAGVSQSPRYKVAKRGQDVALRCDPISGHVSLFWYQQALGQGPEFLTYFQNEAQLDKSGLPSDRFFAERPEGSVSTLKIQRTQQEDSAVYLCASSFFPQGSGYGYTFGSGTRLTVV.

The rearrangement links TRBV28 to TRBJ2-2; 10 bases are shared with TRBD2. The CDR3 loop spans 16 amino acids. Trimming at V came to 7 bases and at J to 0 bases, leaving 5 bases not matched to a gene. Germline lookup yields CDR1 MDHEN and CDR2 SYDVKM. CDR3 bases: TGTGCCAGCAAATCCAGCGGGGGGGCGAACACCGGGGAGCTGTTTTTT. Amino acids: CASKSSGGANTGELFF.

The V call is TRBV7-3, the J call TRBJ2-2; 9 bases are a match to TRBD1. Germline trimming cut 5 bases from V and 5 bases from J; bases unmatched to any gene: 9. The CDR3 runs 16 residues. Germline V gene data show CDR1 as SGHTA and CDR2 as FQGTGA. The DNA for the CDR3 is TGTGCCAGCAGCCTCCGGGACAGGGTTGGGACCGGGGAGCTGTTTTTT. As protein: CASSLRDRVGTGELFF.

The chain has TRBV30 and TRBJ1-6; 8 bases agree with TRBD1. The CDR3 runs 16 residues. Germline assignment: CDR1 GTSNPN and CDR2 SVGIG (reference sequence). V dropped 0 bases and J dropped 11; count of bases not matched to a gene: 12. The CDR3 DNA follows: TGTGCCTGGAGTGTTCAGGGGGCGCTTGGGGGGGCACCCCTCCACTTT. Its translation is CAWSVQGALGGAPLHF. Looking up the rest from reference TRBV30 and TRBJ1-6 gives the full variable domain: SQTIHQWPATLVQPVGSPLSLECTVEGTSNPNLYWYRQAAGRGLQLLFYSVGIGQISSEVPQNLSASRPQDRQFILSSKKLLLSDSGFYLCAWSVQGALGGAPLHFGNGTRLTVT.

V gene TRBV30 combines with J gene TRBJ2-2; a possible D gene is TRBD1 (6 bases). Trimming removed 3 bases from V and 2 bases from J, with 10 bases in between. CDR1 and CDR2 (germline): GTSNPN, SVGIG (reference sequence). The CDR3 consists of 14 residues. In nucleotides, the CDR3 is TGTGCCTGGAGACGGACAGCCAACACCGGGGAGCTGTTTTTT. This sequence encodes CAWRRTANTGELFF.

The chain couples TRBV10-1 to TRBJ2-3, with D perhaps TRBD2 (5 bases). This CDR3 contains 16 residues. Germline V gene sequence: CDR1 WNHNN, CDR2 SYGVQD (reference sequence). The ends were cut back, 4 bases at V and 2 bases at J, with 16 bases in the middle. CDR3 sequence (DNA): TGCGCCAGCAGTGCGGAGAGGGCCGTACTCACAGATACGCAGTATTTT. The encoded protein is CASSAERAVLTDTQYF.

This clone was observed once. This sequence joins TRBV7-9 and TRBJ1-3; 11 bases map to TRBD1. Germline V gene sequence: CDR1 SEHNR, CDR2 FQNEAQ (reference sequence). J lost 12 bases, V lost 3 bases, and 10 bases had no gene match. This CDR3 has 15 residues. The CDR3 DNA reads as TGTGCCAGCAGCTTCGGGACAGGGGGGGCTGGTGTCATATATTTT. Its protein product is CASSFGTGGAGVIYF.

The rearrangement joins TRBV4-1 to TRBJ1-6; D unclear. Trimming removed 0 bases from V and 5 bases from J, with 5 bases in between. Germline lookup yields CDR1 MGHRA and CDR2 YSYEKL. The CDR3 spans 14 residues. This CDR3 reads CASSQEQDNSPLHF. CDR3 in DNA: TGCGCCAGCAGCCAAGAACAAGATAATTCACCCCTCCACTTT.

The CDR3 sequence: CASSPEFRNGNQPQHF. CDR3 in DNA: TGCGCCAGCAGCCCGGAGTTTCGGAATGGCAATCAGCCCCAGCATTTT. This chain uses TRBV4-1 with TRBJ1-5; D is undetermined. The CDR3 is 16 residues long. V lost 4 bases to trimming and J lost 2 bases, with 15 bases between them. Germline loops: CDR1 MGHRA, CDR2 YSYEKL.

The gene calls are TRBV3-1 (or the pseudogene TRBV3-2) and TRBJ1-2, with D maybe TRBD1 (5 bases). V was pared by 4 bases and J by 1 base, with 16 bases between. In germline, CDR1 is LGHDT, CDR2 YNNKEL (reference sequence). The CDR3 runs 16 residues. This CDR3 is CASSPRAQARNYGYTF. The CDR3 nucleotides are TGTGCCAGCAGCCCTAGAGCACAGGCCCGTAACTATGGCTACACCTTC.

This clone was detected a few times. The chain carries TRBV30 and TRBJ2-2; TRBD1 aligns across 7 bases. There are 14 residues in the CDR3. The junction had 4 bases not matched to a gene; V was cut back by 2 bases and J by 4 bases. The V gene's germline CDR1 is GTSNPN and CDR2 SVGIG (reference sequence). CDR3 coding DNA: TGTGCCTGGAGTAAGGGACAGATCACCGGGGAGCTGTTTTTT. This gives the protein CAWSKGQITGELFF.

J is TRBJ2-5 and V is TRBV5-4; 10 positions match TRBD1. The V gene's germline CDR1 is SGHNT and CDR2 YYREEE (reference sequence). Trimming cost V 4 bases and J 3 bases; bases outside gene matches: 3. The CDR3 is 14 amino acids. CDR3 amino acids: CASSPTGGKETQYF. In nucleotides, the CDR3 is TGTGCCAGCAGCCCGACAGGGGGCAAAGAGACCCAGTACTTC.

The genes are TRBV27 and TRBJ2-1, with D uncertain. This CDR3 has 12 amino acids. Germline V gives CDR1 MNHEY, CDR2 SMNVEV (reference sequence). The V end lost 3 bases, the J end lost 9 bases, and 9 bases lay between the germline ends. The CDR3 here is CASSFTTGEQFF. For the CDR3, the DNA is TGTGCCAGCAGTTTCACAACGGGTGAGCAGTTCTTC.

This rearrangement joins TRBV2 to TRBJ1-6, with D possibly being TRBD1 (6 bases). The V end was cut by 1 base, the J end by 10 bases, with 11 bases between. The germline V gene has CDR1 SNHLY and CDR2 FYNNEI. The CDR3 runs 14 residues. The CDR3 region is CASSEDGGLSPLHF. The CDR3 coding sequence is TGTGCCAGCAGTGAAGACGGGGGGCTATCACCCCTCCACTTT.

This rearrangement joins TRBV5-4 to TRBJ2-5; 11 positions match TRBD2. Germline V lookup: CDR1 SGHNT, CDR2 YYREEE (reference sequence). The V segment lost 5 bases and the J segment 6 bases; nucleotides outside the gene matches: 12. The CDR3 has 16 amino acids. The CDR3 spells CASRAELAGERKTQYF. The CDR3 bases are TGTGCCAGCAGGGCTGAACTAGCGGGGGAACGAAAGACCCAGTACTTC.

The DNA of the CDR3 is TGTGCCAGCAGTTTACAGGGGGGTTTCGAGCAGTACTTC. It is translated as CASSLQGGFEQYF. The chain is built from TRBV12-3 or TRBV12-4 and TRBJ2-7; the D gene is possibly TRBD1 (7 bases). The CDR3 contains 13 residues. The V end was cut by 2 bases, the J end by 6 bases, with 11 bases between.

The chain combines TRBV11-2 with TRBJ2-1; the D gene is possibly TRBD1 (5 bases). Germline CDR1 reads SGHAT; CDR2 reads FQNNGV. V was clipped by 1 base and J by 9 bases, with 19 bases between them. The CDR3 has 16 residues. The CDR3 here is CASSLGGVVGAVEQFF. The CDR3 DNA is TGTGCCAGCAGCTTAGGAGGAGTAGTAGGGGCCGTTGAGCAGTTCTTC. Based on the CDR3 plus reference TRBV11-2 and TRBJ2-1, the full variable domain is EAGVAQSPRYKIIEKRQSVAFWCNPISGHATLYWYQQILGQGPKLLIQFQNNGVVDDSQLPKDRFSAERLKGVDSTLKIQPAKLEDSAVYLCASSLGGVVGAVEQFFGPGTRLTVL.

The chain employs TRBV11-2 and TRBJ2-5, with D uncertain. Germline V gene lookup returns CDR1 SGHAT and CDR2 FQNNGV. The CDR3 runs to 14 residues. The ends were cut back, 1 base at V and 4 bases at J, with 10 bases in the middle. As DNA, the CDR3 is TGTGCCAGCAGCTTAGGAAGTAGCCGAGAGACCCAGTACTTC. It is translated as CASSLGSSRETQYF. The complete variable domain, with remaining parts taken from reference TRBV11-2 and TRBJ2-5, reads EAGVAQSPRYKIIEKRQSVAFWCNPISGHATLYWYQQILGQGPKLLIQFQNNGVVDDSQLPKDRFSAERLKGVDSTLKIQPAKLEDSAVYLCASSLGSSRETQYFGPGTRLLVL.